Listed below are T cell receptor beta chains from one sample, sequenced in a study of identical twins. From the 5' RACE reads, TCRdb called clonotypes with MiXCR, one entry per CDR3 protein. The table includes under 800,000 distinct CDR3 sequences, about 20% detected once. These data were also reused for a study on T cells expressing NK-cell markers.

Sequenced material: PBMCs. These receptors were obtained from a woman between 18 and 29 years old in good health. Each CDR3 is given with its conserved first and last residue. D genes are given only for firm matches. Part of the rows lack a size; the others show once, few, many or a class for expanded clones.

clone size: many; D gene: .; CDR3 length: 13; J gene: TRBJ2-7; V gene: TRBV20-1; CDR3 DNA: TGCAGTGCCCCTCCCGGGGGGCTCAGCGAGCAGTACTTC; CDR3 protein: CSAPPGGLSEQYF
clone size: few; D gene: TRBD2; CDR3 length: 16; J gene: TRBJ2-1; V gene: TRBV28; CDR3 DNA: TGTGCCAGCAGTGAGTCTAGCGGGAGGAACCACAATGAGCAGTTCTTC; CDR3 protein: CASSESSGRNHNEQFF
clone size: few; D gene: .; CDR3 length: 15; J gene: TRBJ2-2; V gene: TRBV4-3; CDR3 DNA: TGCGCCAGCAGCCAAAAACAGATGAACACCGGGGAGCTGTTTTTT; CDR3 protein: CASSQKQMNTGELFF
clone size: many; D gene: TRBD2; CDR3 length: 18; J gene: TRBJ2-1; V gene: TRBV11-1; CDR3 DNA: TGTGCCAGCAGCTCGACCCTAGGACTAGCGGTACGAAGGAATGAGCAGTTCTTC; CDR3 protein: CASSSTLGLAVRRNEQFF
clone size: .; D gene: .; CDR3 length: 14; J gene: TRBJ2-7; V gene: TRBV6-5; CDR3 DNA: TGTGCCAGCAGTTCCTTGACAGGCCGCTACGAGCAGTACTTC; CDR3 protein: CASSSLTGRYEQYF
clone size: many; D gene: .; CDR3 length: 15; J gene: TRBJ2-1; V gene: TRBV7-7; CDR3 DNA: TGTGCCAGCAGCTTTTCTACAGGGAATGGGAATGAGCAGTTCTTC; CDR3 protein: CASSFSTGNGNEQFF
clone size: .; D gene: TRBD2; CDR3 length: 15; J gene: TRBJ2-1; V gene: TRBV12-3/TRBV12-4; CDR3 DNA: TGTGCCAGCAGTTTTGGGACTAGCTCCTACAATGAGCAGTTCTTC; CDR3 protein: CASSFGTSSYNEQFF
clone size: few; D gene: .; CDR3 length: 12; J gene: TRBJ2-7; V gene: TRBV5-1; CDR3 DNA: TGCGCCAGCAGCGGCACAACTTTGGAGCAGTACTTC; CDR3 protein: CASSGTTLEQYF
clone size: .; D gene: .; CDR3 length: 17; J gene: TRBJ2-7; V gene: TRBV3-1; CDR3 DNA: TGTGCCAGCAGCCAAGAGATAGGGACTTCGGGCTCCTACGAGCAGTACTTC; CDR3 protein: CASSQEIGTSGSYEQYF
clone size: many; D gene: .; CDR3 length: 12; J gene: TRBJ2-7; V gene: TRBV5-1; CDR3 DNA: TGCGCCAGCAGCGGGGGGCCCTACGAGCAGTACTTC; CDR3 protein: CASSGGPYEQYF
clone size: .; D gene: .; CDR3 length: 13; J gene: TRBJ2-3; V gene: TRBV10-1; CDR3 DNA: TGCGCCAGCAGCAGACAGTACACAGATACGCAGTATTTT; CDR3 protein: CASSRQYTDTQYF
clone size: many; D gene: .; CDR3 length: 13; J gene: TRBJ1-1; V gene: TRBV5-5; CDR3 DNA: TGTGCCAGCAGCTCCCAGATGAACACTGAAGCTTTCTTT; CDR3 protein: CASSSQMNTEAFF
clone size: few; D gene: .; CDR3 length: 14; J gene: TRBJ2-7; V gene: TRBV7-9; CDR3 DNA: TGTGCCAGCAGCTTAAGTCTGGGCACCACCGAGCAGTACTTC; CDR3 protein: CASSLSLGTTEQYF
clone size: .; D gene: TRBD2; CDR3 length: 15; J gene: TRBJ2-2; V gene: TRBV20-1; CDR3 DNA: TGCAGTGCTTGGACTAGCGGGAGTCAAACCGGGGAGCTGTTTTTT; CDR3 protein: CSAWTSGSQTGELFF
clone size: few; D gene: .; CDR3 length: 13; J gene: TRBJ2-7; V gene: TRBV29-1; CDR3 DNA: TGCAGCGTCACAGACGGAAAGACCTACGAGCAGTACTTC; CDR3 protein: CSVTDGKTYEQYF
clone size: few; D gene: .; CDR3 length: 17; J gene: TRBJ2-2; V gene: TRBV18; CDR3 DNA: TGTGCCAGCTCCCGCTACGTCACGGCTCAGAACACCGGGGAGCTGTTTTTT; CDR3 protein: CASSRYVTAQNTGELFF
clone size: .; D gene: TRBD2; CDR3 length: 13; J gene: TRBJ2-1; V gene: TRBV20-1; CDR3 DNA: TGCAGTCTTACTAGCGGGGGAGGCAATGAGCAGTTCTTC; CDR3 protein: CSLTSGGGNEQFF
clone size: .; D gene: TRBD2; CDR3 length: 16; J gene: TRBJ2-1; V gene: TRBV20-1; CDR3 DNA: TGCAGTGCTAGAGATCGGAGCGGGAGGGCGTACAATGAGCAGTTCTTC; CDR3 protein: CSARDRSGRAYNEQFF
clone size: few; D gene: TRBD2; CDR3 length: 16; J gene: TRBJ2-1; V gene: TRBV4-1; CDR3 DNA: TGCGCCAGCAGCCGAGGACTAGCGGGAGGTTGGGATGAGCAGTTCTTC; CDR3 protein: CASSRGLAGGWDEQFF
clone size: many; D gene: .; CDR3 length: 14; J gene: TRBJ2-1; V gene: TRBV20-1; CDR3 DNA: TGCAGTGCTGGCCAGGGGGGGAAACACAATGAGCAGTTCTTC; CDR3 protein: CSAGQGGKHNEQFF
clone size: .; D gene: TRBD1; CDR3 length: 17; J gene: TRBJ2-2; V gene: TRBV12-3/TRBV12-4; CDR3 DNA: TGTGCCAGCAGTTTATCTGGCAGGGGGCTGCGAACCGGGGAGCTGTTTTTT; CDR3 protein: CASSLSGRGLRTGELFF
clone size: many; D gene: TRBD1; CDR3 length: 15; J gene: TRBJ2-2; V gene: TRBV10-3; CDR3 DNA: TGTGCCATCAGACGGGACAGTCCTCGCACCGGGGAGCTGTTTTTT; CDR3 protein: CAIRRDSPRTGELFF
clone size: .; D gene: .; CDR3 length: 15; J gene: TRBJ2-1; V gene: TRBV6-2/TRBV6-3; CDR3 DNA: TGTGCCAGCAGTCGGGACGGGTTTTCGTACAATGAGCAGTTCTTC; CDR3 protein: CASSRDGFSYNEQFF
clone size: few; D gene: .; CDR3 length: 11; J gene: TRBJ2-7; V gene: TRBV5-1; CDR3 DNA: TGCGCCAGCAGACAGGCCCACGAGCAGTACTTC; CDR3 protein: CASRQAHEQYF
clone size: many; D gene: TRBD1; CDR3 length: 14; J gene: TRBJ2-1; V gene: TRBV12-3/TRBV12-4; CDR3 DNA: TGTGCCAGCAGTTCGGGCCTCTCAGGGGGTGAGCAGTTCTTC; CDR3 protein: CASSSGLSGGEQFF